This T cell receptor beta chain was recorded in a study of shared clonotypes between healthy human individuals. Background on the study: Per donor, CD8 memory used one plate, CD8 naive used two, CD4 memory used three and CD4 naive used three.

Genomic DNA per cell subset filled all wells of several immunoSEQ plates. Some clones are missing from TCRdb's copy, which holds only in-frame ones; the method was immunoSEQ multiplex PCR. The sample shows 950,000 to 1,300,000 clones, about three quarters of them seen only once. The CDR3 is 15 amino acids. The germline V gene has CDR1 MDHEN and CDR2 SYDVKM. The J segment lost 1 base and the V segment lost 5 bases, leaving 4 bases of the junction unmatched. The TCR comes from a man between 18 and 35 years old in good health. The sequenced sample consisted of memory CD4+ T cells sorted from blood. As to subset: CD45RA-negative fraction. This chain joins TRBV28 and TRBJ1-4, with 7 nucleotides matching TRBD1. This chain's CDR3 is CASSVRQGTNEKLFF. For the CDR3, the DNA is TGTGCCAGCAGTGTTCGACAGGGAACTAATGAAAAACTGTTTTTT.